The 23 T cell receptor beta chains reported below all come from one sample, sequenced in a study of a mutant IDH1 vaccine in newly diagnosed glioma (dated by TCRdb to the early 2020s). No antigen is known for these receptors. The intended sense of this specimen's time point label: week 5, during vaccination. A 20-mer mutant IDH1 peptide at 300 micrograms in Montanide made up each vaccine dose, which was injected subcutaneously together with topical imiquimod. To prepare the library, the immunoSEQ multiplex PCR assay was applied. Here the immuneACCESS table is served through TCRdb, limited to in-frame sequences with V and J called. Missing clones are a known gap in these copies; in checked studies unresolved V genes cover under half, and the rest lacks a known reason. Present in this sample are tens of thousands of clones, around 80% of which were seen just once. The top ten hold 3% to 4% of the sample.

The specimen was PBMCs, collected from a glioma patient whose treatment included an IDH1 peptide vaccine. The receptors originated from a man aged 30 to 45 with glioma.

This rearrangement joins TRBV5-1 to TRBJ2-2; a weak D match, TRBD1 (5 bases). With 1 base removed from V and 2 bases from J, the gap between germline ends came to 9 bases. The CDR3 covers 15 residues. Germline CDR1 is SGHRS and CDR2 is YFSETQ. The CDR3 region has the DNA TGCGCCAGCAGCTTGTGGACAAGTAACACCGGGGAGCTGTTTTTT. As protein: CASSLWTSNTGELFF.

This chain joins TRBV18 and TRBJ1-1; D may be TRBD1 (5 bases). From germline, CDR1 is KGHSH and CDR2 LQKENI. V lost 2 bases and J lost 4, with 26 bases in between. The CDR3 is 19 amino acids. The CDR3 region is CASSPEVARVGGWGTEAFF. DNA for the CDR3: TGTGCCAGCTCACCAGAGGTGGCAAGGGTTGGGGGATGGGGCACTGAAGCTTTCTTT. Full variable domain (remainder filled in from reference TRBV18 and TRBJ1-1): NAGVMQNPRHLVRRRGQEARLRCSPMKGHSHVYWYRQLPEEGLKFMVYLQKENIIDESGMPKERFSAEFPKEGPSILRIQQVVRGDSAAYFCASSPEVARVGGWGTEAFFGQGTRLTVV.

This clone was seen a single time. V and J are TRBV5-1 and TRBJ1-1; 7 bases are shared with TRBD1. Germline CDR1 is SGHRS and CDR2 is YFSETQ. The CDR3 has 14 residues. The J segment lost 1 base and the V segment lost 1 base, leaving 1 base of the junction unmatched. This CDR3 is CASSLNRGNTEAFF. The CDR3 DNA reads as TGCGCCAGCAGCTTGAACAGGGGGAACACTGAAGCTTTCTTT. Filled out from reference TRBV5-1 and TRBJ1-1, the complete variable domain reads KAGVTQTPRYLIKTRGQQVTLSCSPISGHRSVSWYQQTPGQGLQFLFEYFSETQRNKGNFPGRFSGRQFSNSRSEMNVSTLELGDSALYLCASSLNRGNTEAFFGQGTRLTVV.

V gene TRBV9 combines with J gene TRBJ1-1; tentative D call: TRBD1 (6 bases). This CDR3 contains 15 residues. CDR1 and CDR2 from the germline V gene are SGDLS and YYNGEE. The ends were cut back, 4 bases at V and 1 base at J, with 14 bases in the middle. CDR3 in amino acids: CASSPGGAANTEAFF. DNA for the CDR3: TGTGCCAGCAGCCCGGGGGGGGCGGCGAACACTGAAGCTTTCTTT.

J is TRBJ1-1 and V is TRBV19, with 8 positions matching TRBD1. The CDR3 loop spans 15 amino acids. Germline assignment: CDR1 LNHDA and CDR2 SQIVND (reference sequence). Trimming removed 5 bases from V and 6 bases from J; junction bases left unmatched: 11. The CDR3 reads CASSGGQGKFAEAFF. In nucleotides, the CDR3 is TGTGCCAGTAGTGGAGGACAGGGTAAGTTCGCTGAAGCTTTCTTT.

The genes are TRBV10-3 and TRBJ2-1; possible D gene TRBD1, 5 bases. CDR3 length: 12 amino acids. Per the germline V gene, CDR1 is ENHRY and CDR2 is SYGVKD. The germline V and J ends were trimmed by 4 bases and 6 bases, with 7 bases remaining between them. CDR3 sequence: CAISVQGNEQFF. As DNA, the CDR3 is TGTGCCATCAGTGTTCAGGGCAATGAGCAGTTCTTC.

This chain connects TRBV5-1 to TRBJ2-3, with 13 positions matching TRBD2. Trimming removed 3 bases from V and 2 bases from J; junction bases left unmatched: 6. CDR3 length: 17 residues. CDR1 is SGHRS, CDR2 YFSETQ, per germline. The CDR3 coding sequence is TGCGCCAGCAGCTACGGACTAGCGGGGGCTTACACAGATACGCAGTATTTT. Translation gives CASSYGLAGAYTDTQYF.

The chain has TRBV6-1 and TRBJ2-7, with D possibly TRBD1 on 5 matching bases. Trimming took 7 bases from V and 2 from J, leaving 15 bases between them. CDR1 is MNHNS and CDR2 is SASEGT in the germline V gene. The CDR3 runs to 14 residues. The CDR3 sequence is CASTLGNRPYEQYF. In DNA form, the CDR3 reads TGTGCCAGCACCCTGGGGAACAGGCCCTACGAGCAGTACTTC.

This clone appeared once. The chain carries TRBV6-5 and TRBJ2-7; D might be TRBD1 or TRBD2, each matching 5 bases. Germline CDR1 reads MNHEY; CDR2 reads SVGAGI. Trimming left V 6 bases short and J 6 bases short, with 18 bases between. This CDR3 comprises 14 residues. The CDR3 region is CASRPPGRPSEQYF. CDR3 bases: TGTGCCAGCAGACCTCCGGGACGACCCTCCGAGCAGTACTTC.

This clone was counted between two and nine times. The V call is TRBV7-8, the J call TRBJ1-2; 7 bases are shared with TRBD1. The germline CDR1 and CDR2 sequences are SGHVS and FQNEAQ. The CDR3 is 12 amino acids. V dropped 4 bases and J dropped 7; count of bases not matched to a gene: 3. The DNA for the CDR3 is TGTGCCAGCAGCTCGACAGGGTCTGGCTACACCTTC. This encodes CASSSTGSGYTF.

This rearrangement joins TRBV6-5 to TRBJ1-2; no definite D call. Trimming took off 2 bases at V and 0 bases at J, with 4 bases between the two ends. The CDR3 covers 13 residues. CDR1 is MNHEY and CDR2 is SVGAGI in the germline V gene. The CDR3 protein is CASSYGANYGYTF. In nucleotides, the CDR3 is TGTGCCAGCAGTTACGGGGCTAACTATGGCTACACCTTC.

V is TRBV5-1 and J is TRBJ2-3; no clear D gene. The CDR3 sequence is 17 residues long. Germline loops: CDR1 SGHRS, CDR2 YFSETQ. V was trimmed by 1 base and J by 1 base, leaving 16 bases between them. The CDR3 DNA is TGCGCCAGCAGCTTGTTGCCGCCCCTCGAAGGCACAGATACGCAGTATTTT. Encoded protein: CASSLLPPLEGTDTQYF.

The V and J genes are TRBV11-2 and TRBJ2-5; a possible D gene is TRBD1 (5 bases). The germline gives CDR1 SGHAT, CDR2 FQNNGV. V was clipped by 1 base and J by 1 base, with 10 bases between them. The CDR3 is 15 amino acids. CDR3 bases: TGTGCCAGCAGCTTAGGGGGCCGCCCCCAAGAGACCCAGTACTTC. This gives the protein CASSLGGRPQETQYF.

V is TRBV6-5 and J is TRBJ1-2; 9 bases are a match to TRBD1. V was pared by 4 bases and J by 4 bases, with 4 bases of the junction left unmatched. Germline V gene data show CDR1 as MNHEY and CDR2 as SVGAGI. CDR3 length: 14 residues. The CDR3 nucleotides are TGTGCCAGCAGTTCCGCACAGGGGGCCTATGGCTACACCTTC. Its protein product is CASSSAQGAYGYTF.

CDR3: CASSLQIVNPLHF. CDR3 bases: TGTGCCAGCAGCTTACAGATTGTAAACCCCCTCCACTTT. This chain uses TRBV5-8 with TRBJ1-6, with D unclear. The CDR3 spans 13 residues. V was clipped by 2 bases and J by 13 bases, with 13 bases between them. Germline assignment: CDR1 SGHTS and CDR2 YDEGEE.

By share, this clone ranks as medium-sized. The chain links TRBV6-4 to TRBJ2-1; the match to TRBD2 covers 13 bases. The germline V gene has CDR1 MRHNA and CDR2 SNTAGT. The CDR3 length is 14 residues. J lost 8 bases, V lost 3 bases, and 1 base had no gene match. CDR3 DNA sequence: TGTGCCAGCAGTGAACTAGCGGGGGGGCATGAGCAGTTCTTC. As protein: CASSELAGGHEQFF.

This rearrangement joins TRBV18 to TRBJ1-5, with a tentative D call TRBD1 (5 bases). The length of the CDR3 is 14 residues. From germline, CDR1 is KGHSH and CDR2 LQKENI. The V and J ends lost 5 bases and 5 bases respectively, with 13 bases between them. The CDR3 loop reads CASSSNGADQPQHF. The CDR3 DNA is TGTGCCAGCTCATCCAATGGGGCTGATCAGCCCCAGCATTTT.

The V gene is TRBV6-1, the J gene TRBJ1-4; the D is unclear. In germline, CDR1 is MNHNS, CDR2 SASEGT. The CDR3 contains 16 residues. Trimming cost V 1 base and J 3 bases, with 12 bases left between them. CDR3 in amino acids: CASSEGRVLANEKLFF. Written as DNA, the CDR3 is TGTGCCAGCAGTGAAGGGCGGGTGCTGGCTAATGAAAAACTGTTTTTT.

The V and J genes are TRBV28 and TRBJ2-2; 9 positions match TRBD1. The V segment lost 2 bases and the J segment 7 bases; nucleotides outside the gene matches: 2. CDR3 length: 14 amino acids. CDR1 and CDR2 from the germline V gene are MDHEN and SYDVKM. CDR3 bases: TGTGCCAGCAGTTTAACAGGGGGCTTCGGGGAGCTGTTTTTT. Translation: CASSLTGGFGELFF.

CDR3 region: CATSRESGDGYTF. CDR3 nucleotide sequence: TGTGCCACCAGCAGAGAGTCAGGGGATGGCTACACCTTC. The chain recombines TRBV15 with TRBJ1-2, with D maybe TRBD1 (6 bases). The CDR3 consists of 13 residues. The germline CDR1 and CDR2 sequences are LNHNV and YYDKDF (reference sequence). Trimming pared 0 bases from V and 6 bases from J, leaving 8 bases between.

The genes are TRBV4-1 and TRBJ1-1; weak D call: TRBD1 (6 bases). The CDR3 is 13 amino acids. Trimming removed 8 bases at V and 3 bases at J, with 13 bases between. CDR1 and CDR2 from the germline V gene are MGHRA and YSYEKL. In nucleotides, the CDR3 is TGCGCCAGCCAAGGGGGGGTAGACACTGAAGCTTTCTTT. This codes for CASQGGVDTEAFF.

This sequence joins TRBV5-1 and TRBJ1-1, with D tentatively TRBD1 (6 bases). Looked up from germline, CDR1 is SGHRS and CDR2 is YFSETQ. V lost 0 bases to trimming and J lost 1 base, with 10 bases between them. This CDR3 has 15 amino acids. CDR3 nucleotides: TGCGCCAGCAGCTTGGGGGAGGGACAGAACACTGAAGCTTTCTTT. Residues: CASSLGEGQNTEAFF.

The J gene is TRBJ1-6, the V gene TRBV19, with TRBD1 matching 8 bases. J was trimmed by 10 bases and V by 5 bases; bases with no gene match: 10. The CDR3 is 15 residues long. The germline V gene has CDR1 LNHDA and CDR2 SQIVND (reference sequence). CDR3 amino acids: CASSPGQVVRSPLHF. CDR3 in DNA: TGTGCCAGTAGTCCGGGACAGGTGGTACGGTCACCCCTCCACTTT.